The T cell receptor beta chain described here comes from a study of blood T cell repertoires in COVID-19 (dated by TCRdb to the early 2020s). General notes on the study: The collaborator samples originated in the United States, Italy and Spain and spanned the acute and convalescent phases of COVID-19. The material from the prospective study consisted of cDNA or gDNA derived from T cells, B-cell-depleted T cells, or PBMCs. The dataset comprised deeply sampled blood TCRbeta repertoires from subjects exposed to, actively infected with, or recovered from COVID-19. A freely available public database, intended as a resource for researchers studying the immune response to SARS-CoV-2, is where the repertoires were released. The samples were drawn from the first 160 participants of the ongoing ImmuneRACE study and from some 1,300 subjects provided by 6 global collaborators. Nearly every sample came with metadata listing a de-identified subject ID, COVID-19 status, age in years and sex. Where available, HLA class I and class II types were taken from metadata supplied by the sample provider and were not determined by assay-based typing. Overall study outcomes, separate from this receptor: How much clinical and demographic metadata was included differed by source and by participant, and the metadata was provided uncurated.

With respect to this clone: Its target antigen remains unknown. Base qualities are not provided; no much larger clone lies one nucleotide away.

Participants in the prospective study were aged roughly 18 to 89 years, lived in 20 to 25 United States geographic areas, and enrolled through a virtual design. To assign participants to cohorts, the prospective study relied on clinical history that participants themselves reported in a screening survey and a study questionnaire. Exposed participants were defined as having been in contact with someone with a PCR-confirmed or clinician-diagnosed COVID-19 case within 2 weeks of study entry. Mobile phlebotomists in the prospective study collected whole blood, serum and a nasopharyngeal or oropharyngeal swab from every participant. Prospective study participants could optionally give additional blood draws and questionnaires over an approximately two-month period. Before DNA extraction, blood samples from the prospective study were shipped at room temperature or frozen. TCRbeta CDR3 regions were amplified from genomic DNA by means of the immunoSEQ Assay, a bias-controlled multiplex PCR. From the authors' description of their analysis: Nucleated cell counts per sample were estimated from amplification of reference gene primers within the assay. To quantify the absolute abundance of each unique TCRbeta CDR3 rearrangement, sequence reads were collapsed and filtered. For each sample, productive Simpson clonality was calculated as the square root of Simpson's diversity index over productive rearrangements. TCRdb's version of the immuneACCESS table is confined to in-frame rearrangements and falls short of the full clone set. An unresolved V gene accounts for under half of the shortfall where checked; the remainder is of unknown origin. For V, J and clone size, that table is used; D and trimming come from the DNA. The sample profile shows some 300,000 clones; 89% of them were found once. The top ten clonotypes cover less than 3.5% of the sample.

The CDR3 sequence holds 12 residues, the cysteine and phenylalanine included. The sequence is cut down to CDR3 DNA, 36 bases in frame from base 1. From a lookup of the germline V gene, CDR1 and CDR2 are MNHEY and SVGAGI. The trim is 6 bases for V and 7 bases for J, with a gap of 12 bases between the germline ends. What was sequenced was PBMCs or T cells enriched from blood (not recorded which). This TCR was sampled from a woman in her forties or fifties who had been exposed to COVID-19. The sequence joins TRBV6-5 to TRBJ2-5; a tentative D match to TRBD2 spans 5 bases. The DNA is TGTGCCAGCAGCCCCAGAGGAGGGACCCAGTACTTC. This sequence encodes CASSPRGGTQYF.